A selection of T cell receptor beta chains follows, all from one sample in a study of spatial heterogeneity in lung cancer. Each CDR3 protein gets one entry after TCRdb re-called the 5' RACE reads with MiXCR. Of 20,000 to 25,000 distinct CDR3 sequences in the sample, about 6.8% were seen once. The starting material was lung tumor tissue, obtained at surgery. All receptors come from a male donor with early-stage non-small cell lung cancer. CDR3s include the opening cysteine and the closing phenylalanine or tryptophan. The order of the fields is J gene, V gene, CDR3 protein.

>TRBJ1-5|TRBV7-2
CASSSGTGRSNQPQHF
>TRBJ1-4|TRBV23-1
CASSIGQGAEKLFF
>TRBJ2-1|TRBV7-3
CASSLGGPGRRKQFF
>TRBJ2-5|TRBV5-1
CASSSGLAKETQYF
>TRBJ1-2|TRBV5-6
CASSRDKGYGYTF
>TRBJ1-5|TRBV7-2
CASSLAGGEPQHF
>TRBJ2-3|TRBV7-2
CASSPFTDTQYF
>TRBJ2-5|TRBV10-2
CASSEPFLAGVRETQYF
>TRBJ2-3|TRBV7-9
CASSLVWGQGDTQYF
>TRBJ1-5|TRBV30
CAWSVQGDQPQHF
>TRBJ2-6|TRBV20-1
CSASNALRTTGGANVLTF
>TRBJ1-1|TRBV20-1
CSAMDKRNTEAFF
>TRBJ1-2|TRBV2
CASSEGGRRNNYGYTF
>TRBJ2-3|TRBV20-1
CSARDLSRLAATDTQYF
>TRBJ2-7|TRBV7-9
CASSLGSLAAYEQYF
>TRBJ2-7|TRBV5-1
CASTDRGGYEQYF
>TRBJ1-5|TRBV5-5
CASSLSVEYQPQHF